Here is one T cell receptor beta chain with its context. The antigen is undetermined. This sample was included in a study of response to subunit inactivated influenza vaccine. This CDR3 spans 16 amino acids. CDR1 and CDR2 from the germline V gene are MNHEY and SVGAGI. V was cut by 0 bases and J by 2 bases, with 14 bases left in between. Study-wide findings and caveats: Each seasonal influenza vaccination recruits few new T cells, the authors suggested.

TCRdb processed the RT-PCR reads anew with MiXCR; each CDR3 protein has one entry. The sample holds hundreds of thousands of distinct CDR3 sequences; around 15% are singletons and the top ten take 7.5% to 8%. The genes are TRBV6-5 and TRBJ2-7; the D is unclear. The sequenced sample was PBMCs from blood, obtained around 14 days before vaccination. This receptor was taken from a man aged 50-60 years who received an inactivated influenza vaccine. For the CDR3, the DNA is TGTGCCAGCAGTTACTCGACCGGGCATCCTACCTACGAGCAGTACTTC. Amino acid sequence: CASSYSTGHPTYEQYF.